This T cell receptor (beta chain) was obtained from a study of cytomegalovirus exposure and HLA in healthy donors. Points from the study as a whole: A further, later analysis showed that HLA-associated TCR beta chains (compared with equally common others) were more clonally expanded. Sequence variants that were highly shared formed a cluster that was likely a sequencing artifact.

It was with 60 Vbeta and 13 Jbeta primers that the PCR ran. This table comes from immunoSEQ multiplex PCR, and its TCRdb copy is limited to in-frame clones, with some not included. The table records over 150,000 clones, roughly 77% of them present only once. Samples came from healthy bone marrow donors. CDR1 is MGHRA, CDR2 YSYEKL, per germline. The V and J ends lost 5 bases and 8 bases respectively, with 15 bases between them. The length of the CDR3 is 14 residues. This clone appeared a few times. Its antigen is undetermined. Material: PBMCs. The TCR sequence derives from a man aged 50 to 60 in good health and CMV-seropositive. The chain is built from TRBV4-1 and TRBJ1-4, with D possibly TRBD1 on 6 matching bases. DNA for the CDR3: TGCGCCAGCAGCTTCAGGGGTGTAGAGGAAAAACTGTTTTTT. Its protein product is CASSFRGVEEKLFF.